The entry below gives a single TCR beta chain sequence along with its context. CDR3 length equals 12 residues. Germline CDR1 is DFQATT and CDR2 is SNEGSKA (reference sequence). Trimming removed 3 bases at V and 11 bases at J, with 13 bases between. The data were taken from a study of blood T cell repertoires in COVID-19. The table came from immunoSEQ multiplex PCR; TCRdb's copy has only in-frame clones and leaves some out. The sample includes 230,000 or so clones, around 83% of them seen just once. The V and J genes are TRBV20-1 and TRBJ1-4; D is unclear. The clonotype was recovered from a man aged 35-49 years who had recovered from COVID-19. What was sequenced was peripheral blood. The CDR3 DNA is TGCAGTGCTAGTAATCAGTTCGGGAAACTGTTTTTT. Translated, it gives CSASNQFGKLFF.